The rows below give T cell receptor beta chains drawn from one sample of a study of cytomegalovirus exposure and HLA in healthy donors. Profiled with immunoSEQ multiplex PCR; TCRdb holds only in-frame clones, not every one. Its table lists some 55,000 clones. What was sequenced was PBMCs. These TCRs come from a middle-aged woman in good health and CMV-seronegative. Both conserved end residues are part of each CDR3. A D gene is named only where the DNA matches it firmly.

j_call: TRBJ1-5; cdr3_length: 11; d_call: .; v_call: TRBV20-1; cdr3_nt: TGCAGTGTTCGAGGGAATCAGCCCCAGCATTTT; cdr3_aa: CSVRGNQPQHF
j_call: TRBJ1-1; cdr3_length: 14; d_call: .; v_call: TRBV6-5; cdr3_nt: TGTGCCAGCAGACCATTCCCAACGGGAACTGAAGCTTTCTTT; cdr3_aa: CASRPFPTGTEAFF
j_call: TRBJ1-2; cdr3_length: 13; d_call: .; v_call: TRBV6-5; cdr3_nt: TGTGCCAGCAGTTACTCGGCAGGCTATGGCTACACCTTC; cdr3_aa: CASSYSAGYGYTF
j_call: TRBJ2-2; cdr3_length: 15; d_call: TRBD2; v_call: TRBV9; cdr3_nt: TGTGCCAGCAGCGAATTAGCGGGGGACACCGGGGAGCTGTTTTTT; cdr3_aa: CASSELAGDTGELFF
j_call: TRBJ2-4; cdr3_length: 12; d_call: .; v_call: TRBV5-8; cdr3_nt: TGTGCCAGCAGCTCTACACGAGAGACTTCGTACTTC; cdr3_aa: CASSSTRETSYF
j_call: TRBJ1-3; cdr3_length: 14; d_call: .; v_call: TRBV7-2; cdr3_nt: TGTGCCAGCAGCTTCCGGGAGGCTGGAAACACCATATATTTT; cdr3_aa: CASSFREAGNTIYF
j_call: TRBJ2-1; cdr3_length: 15; d_call: .; v_call: TRBV19; cdr3_nt: TGTGCCAGTAGTGGGTTTGACAGCTCCTACAATGAGCAGTTCTTC; cdr3_aa: CASSGFDSSYNEQFF
j_call: TRBJ2-7; cdr3_length: 16; d_call: .; v_call: TRBV5-6; cdr3_nt: TGTGCCAGCAACCCCCATTTCGTAGGGGCGACCTACGAGCAGTACTTC; cdr3_aa: CASNPHFVGATYEQYF
j_call: TRBJ2-3; cdr3_length: 16; d_call: TRBD2; v_call: TRBV6-1; cdr3_nt: TGTGCCAGCAGTGAGGATCTAGCGGGGTTCGCTGATACGCAGTATTTT; cdr3_aa: CASSEDLAGFADTQYF
j_call: TRBJ1-4; cdr3_length: 16; d_call: .; v_call: TRBV7-8; cdr3_nt: TGTGCCAGCAGCTTATTTGGGTCGGGGACTAATGAAAAACTGTTTTTT; cdr3_aa: CASSLFGSGTNEKLFF
j_call: TRBJ1-1; cdr3_length: 15; d_call: TRBD1; v_call: TRBV7-8; cdr3_nt: TGTGCCAGCAGCTTAGACCGACAGGGAATGATTGAAGCTTTCTTT; cdr3_aa: CASSLDRQGMIEAFF
j_call: TRBJ1-5; cdr3_length: 14; d_call: .; v_call: TRBV28; cdr3_nt: TGTGCCAGCAGAGCAGGGGCCGTCAATCAGCCCCAGCATTTT; cdr3_aa: CASRAGAVNQPQHF
j_call: TRBJ2-7; cdr3_length: 14; d_call: .; v_call: TRBV6-5; cdr3_nt: TGTGCCAGCAGTTACCAGCGATCAGCCTACGAGCAGTACTTC; cdr3_aa: CASSYQRSAYEQYF
j_call: TRBJ2-5; cdr3_length: 14; d_call: .; v_call: TRBV7-9; cdr3_nt: TGTGCCAGCAGCTTCGCTAGCGCCCAAGAGACCCAGTACTTC; cdr3_aa: CASSFASAQETQYF
j_call: TRBJ2-5; cdr3_length: 13; d_call: .; v_call: TRBV9; cdr3_nt: TGTGCCAGCAGCGTAGTAGGGGGAGAGACCCAGTACTTC; cdr3_aa: CASSVVGGETQYF
j_call: TRBJ2-6; cdr3_length: 13; d_call: .; v_call: TRBV9; cdr3_nt: TGTGCCAGCAGCCGCGCCGGGGCCAACGTCCTGACTTTC; cdr3_aa: CASSRAGANVLTF
j_call: TRBJ2-2; cdr3_length: 15; d_call: TRBD1; v_call: TRBV19; cdr3_nt: TGTGCCAGTACCAAGGACAGGGGGGACACCGGGGAGCTGTTTTTT; cdr3_aa: CASTKDRGDTGELFF
j_call: TRBJ1-2; cdr3_length: 14; d_call: .; v_call: TRBV18; cdr3_nt: TGTGCCAGCTCACCTACTGCGGGGTCCTATGGCTACACCTTC; cdr3_aa: CASSPTAGSYGYTF
j_call: TRBJ1-5; cdr3_length: 14; d_call: .; v_call: TRBV18; cdr3_nt: TGTGCCAGCTCACTGGGACTAGCGCATCAGCCCCAGCATTTT; cdr3_aa: CASSLGLAHQPQHF
j_call: TRBJ2-7; cdr3_length: 15; d_call: .; v_call: TRBV7-2; cdr3_nt: TGTGCCAGCAGCTTATCTCTACGGGGAACCTACGAGCAGTACTTC; cdr3_aa: CASSLSLRGTYEQYF
j_call: TRBJ2-7; cdr3_length: 13; d_call: .; v_call: TRBV28; cdr3_nt: TGTGCCAGCAGTTTGGTCAGTCGGCAGGGAGGGTACTTC; cdr3_aa: CASSLVSRQGGYF
j_call: TRBJ1-1; cdr3_length: 14; d_call: .; v_call: TRBV28; cdr3_nt: TGTGCCAGCAGTACCGCCCAGGGAGGAACTGAAGCTTTCTTT; cdr3_aa: CASSTAQGGTEAFF
j_call: TRBJ2-2; cdr3_length: 15; d_call: TRBD1; v_call: TRBV28; cdr3_nt: TGTGCCAGCAGACGCGGGACAGGGCCCCCCGGGGAGCTGTTTTTT; cdr3_aa: CASRRGTGPPGELFF
j_call: TRBJ1-2; cdr3_length: 14; d_call: TRBD1; v_call: TRBV19; cdr3_nt: TGTGCCAGTAGTAGGACAGGTTCTAACTATGGCTACACCTTC; cdr3_aa: CASSRTGSNYGYTF
j_call: TRBJ2-1; cdr3_length: 15; d_call: TRBD2; v_call: TRBV19; cdr3_nt: TGTGCCAGTAGTATTAGCGGGGGGCCTTCCAATGAGCAGTTCTTC; cdr3_aa: CASSISGGPSNEQFF
j_call: TRBJ2-7; cdr3_length: 12; d_call: TRBD1; v_call: TRBV19; cdr3_nt: TGTGCCAGTAGCAGAGCCGGGACAGGATTTTACTTC; cdr3_aa: CASSRAGTGFYF
j_call: TRBJ2-2; cdr3_length: 17; d_call: .; v_call: TRBV11-2; cdr3_nt: TGTGCCAGCAGCTTAGAATTCCGGCCGCGGTCCACCGGGGAGCTGTTTTTT; cdr3_aa: CASSLEFRPRSTGELFF
j_call: TRBJ2-1; cdr3_length: 14; d_call: .; v_call: TRBV2; cdr3_nt: TGTGCCAGCATAAGATATACGACAGACAATGAGCAGTTCTTC; cdr3_aa: CASIRYTTDNEQFF
j_call: TRBJ1-2; cdr3_length: 14; d_call: TRBD1; v_call: TRBV29-1; cdr3_nt: TGCAGCGTGGCAGGGGACAGGGAATCCTATGGCTACACCTTC; cdr3_aa: CSVAGDRESYGYTF
j_call: TRBJ2-1; cdr3_length: 11; d_call: .; v_call: TRBV20-1; cdr3_nt: TGCAGTGCTAGGGGGCTCGTTCCCCAGTTCTTC; cdr3_aa: CSARGLVPQFF
j_call: TRBJ1-4; cdr3_length: 17; d_call: TRBD1; v_call: TRBV19; cdr3_nt: TGTGCCAGTAGTCTCCCGGGACAGGGAATTCGGGACGAAAAACTGTTTTTT; cdr3_aa: CASSLPGQGIRDEKLFF
j_call: TRBJ1-4; cdr3_length: 17; d_call: .; v_call: TRBV18; cdr3_nt: TGTGCCAGCTCACCACGATCGGGGGGCGCGGGGAATGAAAAACTGTTTTTT; cdr3_aa: CASSPRSGGAGNEKLFF
j_call: TRBJ2-7; cdr3_length: 15; d_call: TRBD1; v_call: TRBV19; cdr3_nt: TGTGCCAGTAGTCACCGCGGACAGGGGGCCTACGAGCAGTACTTC; cdr3_aa: CASSHRGQGAYEQYF
j_call: TRBJ1-5; cdr3_length: 14; d_call: TRBD1; v_call: TRBV19; cdr3_nt: TGTGCCAGTAGTGGGACAGGGGGCGGTCAGCCCCAGCATTTT; cdr3_aa: CASSGTGGGQPQHF
j_call: TRBJ2-7; cdr3_length: 15; d_call: .; v_call: TRBV19; cdr3_nt: TGTGCCAGTAGTATAGAGGGCAGTATCTCCTACGAGCAGTACTTC; cdr3_aa: CASSIEGSISYEQYF
j_call: TRBJ1-4; cdr3_length: 12; d_call: .; v_call: TRBV29-1; cdr3_nt: TGCAGCGTTGAAACAGGGACCGGAAAACTGTTTTTT; cdr3_aa: CSVETGTGKLFF
j_call: TRBJ2-1; cdr3_length: 14; d_call: .; v_call: TRBV6-6; cdr3_nt: TGTGCCAGCAGCGGGGGAGTCACCTACAATGAGCAGTTCTTC; cdr3_aa: CASSGGVTYNEQFF
j_call: TRBJ2-3; cdr3_length: 15; d_call: TRBD2; v_call: TRBV18; cdr3_nt: TGTGCCAGCTCACCCTATCTAGCGGGAGAAGATACGCAGTATTTT; cdr3_aa: CASSPYLAGEDTQYF
j_call: TRBJ2-5; cdr3_length: 13; d_call: .; v_call: TRBV11-3; cdr3_nt: TGTGCCAGCAGCCGGGACTCGCAAGAGACCCAGTACTTC; cdr3_aa: CASSRDSQETQYF
j_call: TRBJ1-3; cdr3_length: 14; d_call: .; v_call: TRBV28; cdr3_nt: TGTGCCAGCAGAGAGCAGGGGATTGGAAACACCATATATTTT; cdr3_aa: CASREQGIGNTIYF
j_call: TRBJ1-6; cdr3_length: 12; d_call: .; v_call: TRBV7-6; cdr3_nt: TGTGCCAGCAGCTCCACCGGGTCACCCCTCCACTTT; cdr3_aa: CASSSTGSPLHF
j_call: TRBJ2-7; cdr3_length: 17; d_call: TRBD1; v_call: TRBV18; cdr3_nt: TGTGCCAGCTCACCAGAGTCTACCGGGACAGGGGGCGCCGAGCAGTACTTC; cdr3_aa: CASSPESTGTGGAEQYF
j_call: TRBJ1-4; cdr3_length: 15; d_call: .; v_call: TRBV5-1; cdr3_nt: TGCGCCAGCAGCTCCACAGGAATTTCTAATGAAAAACTGTTTTTT; cdr3_aa: CASSSTGISNEKLFF
j_call: TRBJ2-1; cdr3_length: 15; d_call: TRBD2; v_call: TRBV19; cdr3_nt: TGTGCCAGTAGTGGGTGGGGTAGCGGGGATGATGAGCAGTTCTTC; cdr3_aa: CASSGWGSGDDEQFF
j_call: TRBJ2-7; cdr3_length: 15; d_call: TRBD2; v_call: TRBV7-3; cdr3_nt: TGTGCCAGCAGCAAGGGGACTAGCGGGATTAACGAGCAGTACTTC; cdr3_aa: CASSKGTSGINEQYF
j_call: TRBJ2-5; cdr3_length: 14; d_call: TRBD1; v_call: TRBV4-1; cdr3_nt: TGCGCCAGCAGCTCAGGGACAGTCCAAGAGACCCAGTACTTC; cdr3_aa: CASSSGTVQETQYF
j_call: TRBJ2-7; cdr3_length: 15; d_call: TRBD1; v_call: TRBV9; cdr3_nt: TGTGCCAGCACCCCTGGGTGGGACAGGTCCTACGAGCAGTACTTC; cdr3_aa: CASTPGWDRSYEQYF
j_call: TRBJ2-1; cdr3_length: 15; d_call: .; v_call: TRBV28; cdr3_nt: TGTGCCAGCAATCCTAGCAGCCACTCCTACAATGAGCAGTTCTTC; cdr3_aa: CASNPSSHSYNEQFF
j_call: TRBJ1-2; cdr3_length: 16; d_call: .; v_call: TRBV6-1; cdr3_nt: TGTGCCAGCAGTGATTTACCGGGACCAGGGGAGGGAGGCTACACCTTC; cdr3_aa: CASSDLPGPGEGGYTF
j_call: TRBJ2-3; cdr3_length: 14; d_call: .; v_call: TRBV7-2; cdr3_nt: TGTGCCAGCAGCTTAAGGGGCAACGCAGATACGCAGTATTTT; cdr3_aa: CASSLRGNADTQYF
j_call: TRBJ2-3; cdr3_length: 14; d_call: .; v_call: TRBV30; cdr3_nt: TGTGCCTGGAGTGTTGGACAGACCACAGATACGCAGTATTTT; cdr3_aa: CAWSVGQTTDTQYF
j_call: TRBJ2-3; cdr3_length: 14; d_call: .; v_call: TRBV4-2; cdr3_nt: TGTGCCAGCAGGCGACTAGGCGGGACGTATACGCAGTATTTT; cdr3_aa: CASRRLGGTYTQYF